This T cell receptor beta chain is from a study of blood T cells in healthy people across ages. Regarding the study as a whole: In long-lived donors, naive CD4+ cell counts and diversity exceeded those of aged donors. Reliance upon unsorted PBMCs precluded definitive naive versus antigen-experienced comparison.

The CDR3 sequence is 15 residues long. V shed 5 bases and J shed 1 base, with 17 bases lying between them. Germline CDR1 DFQATT, CDR2 SNEGSKA (reference sequence). With regard to this clonotype: Its target is unknown.

Combining a sample-barcoded 5' primer with a J-beta primer mix, a second PCR ran for about 6 to 12 cycles. TCRdb used MiXCR to reprocess the 5' RACE reads, holding one entry per CDR3 protein. The sample includes 780,000 or so distinct CDR3 sequences, approximately 53% of them seen just once. The clonotype originates from a man aged 40-55 years in good health. The rearrangement uses TRBV20-1 and TRBJ1-1, with a weak D call TRBD1 (5 bases). The sequenced sample consisted of blood. CDR3 loop: CSAPGRSLANTEAFF. The CDR3 DNA sequence: TGCAGTGCTCCGGGGCGGTCGCTCGCGAACACTGAAGCTTTCTTT.